This TCR beta chain was identified during a study of T cell responses to AZD1222 COVID-19 vaccine. TCRdb's table, derived via immunoSEQ multiplex PCR, lists solely in-frame clones and lacks some. The sample includes 110,000 to 150,000 clones, 80% to 90% seen only once; the top ten take 1.5% to 2%. Study-wide results and caveats: Vaccination with two AZD1222 doses was followed by a rise in Spike-specific TCR breadth and depth.

Germline assignment: CDR1 SGHNT and CDR2 YYREEE (reference sequence). The junction had 3 bases not matched to a gene; V was cut back by 3 bases and J by 2 bases. The CDR3 totals 14 residues. As concerns this clone: Its antigen is not identified.

The source was peripheral blood, collected on day 0 of AZD1222 vaccination. The sequence derives from an adult in good health. The chain links TRBV5-4 to TRBJ1-1; the match to TRBD1 covers 8 bases. As DNA, the CDR3 is TGTGCCAGCAGCTCAGGACAGGGAAACACTGAAGCTTTCTTT. The encoded protein is CASSSGQGNTEAFF.